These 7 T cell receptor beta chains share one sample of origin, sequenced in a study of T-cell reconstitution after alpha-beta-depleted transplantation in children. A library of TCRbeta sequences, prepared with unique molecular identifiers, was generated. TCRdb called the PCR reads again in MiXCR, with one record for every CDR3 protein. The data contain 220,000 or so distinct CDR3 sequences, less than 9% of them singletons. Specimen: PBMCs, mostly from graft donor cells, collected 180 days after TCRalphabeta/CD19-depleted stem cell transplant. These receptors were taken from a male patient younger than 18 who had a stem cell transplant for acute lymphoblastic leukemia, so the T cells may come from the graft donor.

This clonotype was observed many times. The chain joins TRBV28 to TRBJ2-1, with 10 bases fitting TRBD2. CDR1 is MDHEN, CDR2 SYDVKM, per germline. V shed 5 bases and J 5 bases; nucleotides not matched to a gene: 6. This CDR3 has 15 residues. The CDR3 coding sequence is TGTGCCAGCAGTCCGCGGACTAGCGGCAACAATGAGCAGTTCTTC. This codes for CASSPRTSGNNEQFF.

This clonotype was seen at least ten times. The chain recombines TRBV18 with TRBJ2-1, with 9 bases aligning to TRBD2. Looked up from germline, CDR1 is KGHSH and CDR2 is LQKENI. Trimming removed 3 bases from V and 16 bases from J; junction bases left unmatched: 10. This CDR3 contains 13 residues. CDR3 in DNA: TGTGCCAGCTCACCTGAGACTAGCGGCAGAACCTTCTTC. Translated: CASSPETSGRTFF. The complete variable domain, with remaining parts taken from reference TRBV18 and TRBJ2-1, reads NAGVMQNPRHLVRRRGQEARLRCSPMKGHSHVYWYRQLPEEGLKFMVYLQKENIIDESGMPKERFSAEFPKEGPSILRIQQVVRGDSAAYFCASSPETSGRTFFGPGTRLTVL.

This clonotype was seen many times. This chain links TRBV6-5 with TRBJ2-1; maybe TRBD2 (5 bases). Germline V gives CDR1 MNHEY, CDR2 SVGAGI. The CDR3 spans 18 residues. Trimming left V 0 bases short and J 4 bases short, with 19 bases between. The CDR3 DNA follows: TGTGCCAGCAGTTACTCGATTGTTCGGGATGGGCAGTACAATGAGCAGTTCTTC. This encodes CASSYSIVRDGQYNEQFF.

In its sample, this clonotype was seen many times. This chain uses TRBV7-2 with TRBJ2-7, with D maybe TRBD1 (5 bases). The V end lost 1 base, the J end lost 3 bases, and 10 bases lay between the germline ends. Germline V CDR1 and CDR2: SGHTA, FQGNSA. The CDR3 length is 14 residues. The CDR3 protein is CASSLGTPLYEQYF. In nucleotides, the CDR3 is TGTGCCAGCAGCTTAGGGACACCCCTCTACGAGCAGTACTTC.

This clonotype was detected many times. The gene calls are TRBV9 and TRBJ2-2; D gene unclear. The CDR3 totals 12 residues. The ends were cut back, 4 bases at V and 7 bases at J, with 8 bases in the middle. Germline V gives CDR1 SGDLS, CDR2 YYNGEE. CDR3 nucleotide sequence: TGTGCCAGCAGCCGCACAGTCGGGGAGCTGTTTTTT. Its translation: CASSRTVGELFF. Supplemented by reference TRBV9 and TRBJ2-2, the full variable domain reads DSGVTQTPKHLITATGQRVTLRCSPRSGDLSVYWYQQSLDQGLQFLIQYYNGEERAKGNILERFSAQQFPDLHSELNLSSLELGDSALYFCASSRTVGELFFGEGSRLTVL.

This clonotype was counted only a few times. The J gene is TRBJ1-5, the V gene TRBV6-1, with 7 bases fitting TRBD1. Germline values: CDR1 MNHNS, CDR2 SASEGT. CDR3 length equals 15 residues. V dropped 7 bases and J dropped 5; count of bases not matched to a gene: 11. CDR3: CASNTGANWDQPQHF. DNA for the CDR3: TGTGCCAGCAACACAGGGGCGAATTGGGATCAGCCCCAGCATTTT.

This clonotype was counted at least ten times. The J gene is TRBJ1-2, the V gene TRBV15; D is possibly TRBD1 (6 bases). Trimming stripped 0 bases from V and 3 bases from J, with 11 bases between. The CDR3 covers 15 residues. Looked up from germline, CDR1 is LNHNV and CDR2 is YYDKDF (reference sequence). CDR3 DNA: TGTGCCACCAGCAGAGATTCAGGGGTGTACTATGGCTACACCTTC. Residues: CATSRDSGVYYGYTF.